The 12 T cell receptor beta chains presented below share a single source sample, sequenced in a study of human T cells and chemical hapten exposure (dated by TCRdb to the early 2020s). This specimen's time point label, interpreted: patch test 1, 2 weeks after DPC sensitization. In light of the paper, this sample's treatment or condition label describes: therapeutic diphenylcyclopropenone sensitization with weekly scalp DPC. Total RNA was extracted from unfractionated whole blood that had been collected in Tempus Blood RNA tubes. The library was made by RACE. Sequencing instrument: NextSeq 500. TCRdb cleaned the public reads at Q25 with fastp, built clones with MiXCR and kept in-frame beta chains. Each CDR3 protein appears once, grouped with its most common genes and DNA. The sample includes roughly 52,000 distinct CDR3 sequences, with approximately 10% observed a single time. 1.8% of the sample is in the top ten clones.

The sample in question was whole blood, obtained in connection with sensitization to the hapten diphenylcyclopropenone (DPC). The receptors derive from a woman aged 35 to 49 with alopecia areata. Some clones in this sample may be carry-over from other donors' samples.

The V call is TRBV7-2, the J call TRBJ2-5; D unclear. The CDR3 covers 11 residues. Germline V gene data show CDR1 as SGHTA and CDR2 as FQGNSA. Trimming shortened V by 2 bases and J by 6 bases, and 4 bases separated the two germline ends. CDR3 protein: CASSLIQTQYF. CDR3 sequence (DNA): TGTGCCAGCAGCTTAATTCAGACCCAGTACTTC.

This clonotype was observed many times. CDR3 DNA sequence: TGTGCCAGCAGCTTAGTAGGTCCAGGGGAACCCTCCTCAACCGGGGAGCTGTTTTTT. Protein product: CASSLVGPGEPSSTGELFF. This chain uses TRBV11-2 with TRBJ2-2, with D perhaps matching TRBD1 (6 bases). Germline values: CDR1 SGHAT, CDR2 FQNNGV. This CDR3 is built from 19 residues. Trimming took off 1 base at V and 5 bases at J, with 23 bases between the two ends.

This clonotype has just a few counts. The chain employs TRBV29-1 and TRBJ1-2; D is perhaps TRBD1 (5 bases). V lost 3 bases and J lost 8, with 16 bases in between. This CDR3 is built from 13 residues. Germline CDR1 reads SQVTM; CDR2 reads ANQGSEA. The CDR3 nucleotides read TGCAGCGTTGACGAGGGGACGAAAGGAGGCTACACCTTC. Its translation is CSVDEGTKGGYTF.

This chain uses TRBV7-9 with TRBJ2-2; 8 bases fit TRBD1. This CDR3 comprises 18 residues. Trimming cost V 4 bases and J 1 base; bases outside gene matches: 11. Germline V CDR1 and CDR2: SEHNR, FQNEAQ (reference sequence). DNA for the CDR3: TGTGCCAGCAGCTCCACCTACGCGACAGGGGAGAACACCGGGGAGCTGTTTTTT. Protein: CASSSTYATGENTGELFF.

The sample holds a few counts of this clonotype. The gene calls are TRBV4-2 and TRBJ2-1; 8 nucleotides align to TRBD2. Per the germline V gene, CDR1 is LGHNA and CDR2 is YNFKEQ. The CDR3 contains 15 residues. The ends lost 2 bases at V and 2 bases at J; junction bases unmatched: 2. CDR3 protein: CASSQRAGAYNEQFF. In DNA form, the CDR3 reads TGTGCCAGCAGCCAACGAGCGGGGGCCTACAATGAGCAGTTCTTC.

This clonotype was seen at least ten times. The rearrangement joins TRBV20-1 to TRBJ2-5, with D maybe TRBD2 (7 bases). Germline CDR1 DFQATT, CDR2 SNEGSKA (reference sequence). V lost 0 bases, J lost 5 bases, and 10 bases lay in between. The CDR3 extends over 13 amino acids. CDR3 sequence reads: CSARDAGAETQYF. The CDR3 DNA follows: TGCAGTGCTAGAGATGCGGGGGCCGAGACCCAGTACTTC.

The chain has TRBV7-8 and TRBJ1-1, with D unresolved. Germline V gene lookup returns CDR1 SGHVS and CDR2 FQNEAQ. Trimming shortened V by 2 bases and J by 3 bases, and 7 bases separated the two germline ends. The CDR3 is 13 amino acids. CDR3 protein: CASSLWEYTEAFF. CDR3 nucleotide sequence: TGTGCCAGCAGCTTATGGGAGTACACTGAAGCTTTCTTT.

The chain uses TRBV28 and TRBJ2-6; no definite D call. CDR3 length: 16 residues. V lost 6 bases, J lost 0 bases, and 12 bases lay in between. CDR1 and CDR2 from the germline V gene are MDHEN and SYDVKM. CDR3 DNA sequence: TGTGCCAGCAGCAGGACCCAAGACTCTGGGGCCAACGTCCTGACTTTC. Its protein is CASSRTQDSGANVLTF.

The CDR3 loop reads CASSLPALEETQYF. The CDR3 DNA follows: TGTGCCAGCAGCTTACCGGCTTTGGAGGAGACCCAGTACTTC. This rearrangement joins TRBV7-6 to TRBJ2-5; D gene uncertain. CDR1 is SGHVS and CDR2 is FNYEAQ in the germline V gene. CDR3 length: 14 residues. V was pared by 2 bases and J by 5 bases, with 12 bases between.

This clonotype showed up many times. The chain uses TRBV4-1 and TRBJ2-7, with 8 bases fitting TRBD2. Trimming cost V 2 bases and J 5 bases; bases outside gene matches: 11. Germline V gene lookup returns CDR1 MGHRA and CDR2 YSYEKL. The CDR3 is made up of 16 amino acids. The CDR3 DNA sequence: TGCGCCAGCAGCCAAACACCGGGACTAGATCTGCACGAGCAGTACTTC. Translating it yields CASSQTPGLDLHEQYF.

V and J are TRBV6-6 and TRBJ1-1; the match to TRBD1 covers 8 bases. V was pared by 4 bases and J by 1 base, with 8 bases of the junction left unmatched. Germline CDR1 and CDR2: MNHNY and SVGAGI (reference sequence). The CDR3 spans 16 residues. The CDR3 nucleotides read TGTGCCAGCAGTTTCAGGGGGACAGGAGCGAACACTGAAGCTTTCTTT. This sequence encodes CASSFRGTGANTEAFF.

Details on this clonotype: The final CDR3 position lacks the conserved phenylalanine or tryptophan, pointing to a likely read error. The DNA is left out, because the CDR3 cannot be placed on it with certainty; the CDR3 is given as TCRdb lists it. V usage is TRBV21-1 and J usage is TRBJ2-7; the listed D gene, TRBD2, was not tested against the DNA. TRBV21-1 is deemed a pseudogene. Counting both end residues, the CDR3 totals 12 amino acids. The CDR3 sequence: CASSNTRQHVVL.